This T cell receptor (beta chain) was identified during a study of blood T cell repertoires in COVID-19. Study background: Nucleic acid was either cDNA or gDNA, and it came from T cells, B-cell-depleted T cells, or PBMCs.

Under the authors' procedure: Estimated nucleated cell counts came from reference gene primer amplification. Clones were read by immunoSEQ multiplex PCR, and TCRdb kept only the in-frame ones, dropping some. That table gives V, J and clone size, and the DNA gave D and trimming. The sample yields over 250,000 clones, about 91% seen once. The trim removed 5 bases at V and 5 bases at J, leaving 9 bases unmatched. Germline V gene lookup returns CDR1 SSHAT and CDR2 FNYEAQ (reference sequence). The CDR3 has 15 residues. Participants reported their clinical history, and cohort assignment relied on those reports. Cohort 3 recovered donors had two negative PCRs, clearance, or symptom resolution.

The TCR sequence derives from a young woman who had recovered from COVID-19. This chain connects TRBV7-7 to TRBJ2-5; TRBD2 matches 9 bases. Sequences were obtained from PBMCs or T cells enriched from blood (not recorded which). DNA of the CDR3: TGTGCCAGCAGCGGCGCGGGAGGGCCAGGGGAGACCCAGTACTTC. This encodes CASSGAGGPGETQYF.